This T cell receptor (beta chain) was recovered during a study of blood T cell repertoires in COVID-19. Study-wide context: The study drew acute and convalescent COVID-19 samples from the United States, Italy and Spain. T cells, B-cell-depleted T cells, or PBMCs supplied cDNA or gDNA.

In the source study's methods: Counts of nucleated cells, estimated from reference gene primer amplification, were obtained. The data were produced by immunoSEQ multiplex PCR, yet TCRdb's version contains in-frame clones alone and is incomplete. That table is the source of V, J and clone size, and D and trimming were worked out from the DNA. The table records 280,000 or so clones, roughly 86% of them present only once. Trimming stripped 3 bases from V and 6 bases from J, with 10 bases between. Germline CDR1 reads KGHSH; CDR2 reads LQKENI. CDR3 length equals 13 residues. This receptor was obtained from a woman aged 25 to 39 who had recovered from COVID-19. V usage is TRBV18 and J usage is TRBJ2-3; TRBD1 might be the D (6 bases). Sequencing used peripheral blood. The CDR3 DNA is TGTGCCAGCTCACCCGCAGGGGATGATACGCAGTATTTT. Translated, it gives CASSPAGDDTQYF.